This TCR beta chain was captured in a study of T cells in localized non-small cell lung cancer. Sequenced by immunoSEQ multiplex PCR; TCRdb stores in-frame clones only, minus some. The table shows about 77,000 clones, with 70% to 90% occurring only once. This CDR3 contains 13 residues. The V gene's germline CDR1 is MNHNY and CDR2 SVGAGI (reference sequence). Trimming left V 2 bases short and J 1 base short, with 5 bases between. The input for sequencing was peripheral blood, taken before any cancer treatment. The chain has TRBV6-6 and TRBJ1-1; D unresolved. The receptor was isolated from a woman between 40 and 69 years old with stage I squamous cell lung carcinoma. CDR3 loop: CASSYRGNTEAFF. The CDR3 nucleotides read TGTGCCAGCAGTTACCGTGGGAACACTGAAGCTTTCTTT.